The present T cell receptor beta chain was sequenced within a study of blood T cell repertoires in COVID-19. Study overall: The study drew acute and convalescent COVID-19 samples from the United States, Italy and Spain. The analysed material was cDNA or gDNA that came from T cells, B-cell-depleted T cells, or PBMCs.

Methods used by the authors: How many nucleated cells were present was estimated from reference gene primer amplification. This table comes from immunoSEQ multiplex PCR, and its TCRdb copy is limited to in-frame clones, with some not included. V and J calls and clone size are copied from that table; D and trimming were computed from the DNA. Among approximately 140,000 clones listed, roughly 80% were seen once. Deletions cut 0 bases from V and 6 bases from J, with 13 bases between. This CDR3 has 15 residues. Germline CDR1 is SGHDT and CDR2 is YYEEEE. The sample consisted of peripheral blood. The origin of this receptor is a woman aged 40 to 50 with active or convalescent COVID-19. The chain employs TRBV5-6 and TRBJ1-5; possibly TRBD1 for D (6 bases). The CDR3 sequence: CASSLEAGTPQPQHF. The CDR3, as DNA: TGTGCCAGCAGCTTGGAAGCCGGGACACCTCAGCCCCAGCATTTT.